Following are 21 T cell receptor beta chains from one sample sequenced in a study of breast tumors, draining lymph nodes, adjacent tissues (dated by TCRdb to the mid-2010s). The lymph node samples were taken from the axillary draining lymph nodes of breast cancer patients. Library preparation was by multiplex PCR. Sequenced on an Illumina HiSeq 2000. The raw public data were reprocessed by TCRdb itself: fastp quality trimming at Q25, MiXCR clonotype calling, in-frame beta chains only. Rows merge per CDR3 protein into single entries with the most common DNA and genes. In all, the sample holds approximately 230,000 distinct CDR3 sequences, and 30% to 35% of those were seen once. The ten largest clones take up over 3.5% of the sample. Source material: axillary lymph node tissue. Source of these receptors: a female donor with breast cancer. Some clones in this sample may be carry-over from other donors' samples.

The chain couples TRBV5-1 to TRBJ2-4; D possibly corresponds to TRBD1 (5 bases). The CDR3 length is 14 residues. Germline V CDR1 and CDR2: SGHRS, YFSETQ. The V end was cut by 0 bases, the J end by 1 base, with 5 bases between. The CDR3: CASSLDRAKNIQYF. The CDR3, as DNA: TGCGCCAGCAGCTTGGACAGGGCCAAAAACATTCAGTACTTC.

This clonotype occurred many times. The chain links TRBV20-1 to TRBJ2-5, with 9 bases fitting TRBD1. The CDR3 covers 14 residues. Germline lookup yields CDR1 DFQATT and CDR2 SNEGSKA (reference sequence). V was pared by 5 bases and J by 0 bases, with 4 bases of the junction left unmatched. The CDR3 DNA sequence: TGCAGTGCTTCACAGGGGGCTCACCAAGAGACCCAGTACTTC. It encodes CSASQGAHQETQYF.

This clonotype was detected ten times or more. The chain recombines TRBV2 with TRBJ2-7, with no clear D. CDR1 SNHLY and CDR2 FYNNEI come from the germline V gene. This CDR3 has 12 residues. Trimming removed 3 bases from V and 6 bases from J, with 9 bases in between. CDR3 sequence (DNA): TGTGCCAGCAGTGATTTCGGCGGCGAGCAGTACTTC. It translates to CASSDFGGEQYF.

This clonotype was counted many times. The CDR3 DNA sequence: TGTGCCACCAGCAGAGTTTCCGTAGCCAAAAACATTCAGTACTTC. Its translation: CATSRVSVAKNIQYF. This chain uses TRBV15 with TRBJ2-4; no clear D. CDR1 LNHNV and CDR2 YYDKDF come from the germline V gene (reference sequence). The CDR3 sequence is 15 residues long. V was cut by 1 base and J by 0 bases, with 7 bases left in between.

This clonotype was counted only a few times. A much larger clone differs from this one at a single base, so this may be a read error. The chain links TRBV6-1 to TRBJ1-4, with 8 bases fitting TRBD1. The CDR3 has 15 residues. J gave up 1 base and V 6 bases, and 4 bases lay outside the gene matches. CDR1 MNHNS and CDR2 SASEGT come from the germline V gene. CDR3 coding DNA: TGTGCCAGCAGGACAGGGGTTGTAACTAATGAAAAACTGTTTTTT. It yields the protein CASRTGVVTNEKLFF.

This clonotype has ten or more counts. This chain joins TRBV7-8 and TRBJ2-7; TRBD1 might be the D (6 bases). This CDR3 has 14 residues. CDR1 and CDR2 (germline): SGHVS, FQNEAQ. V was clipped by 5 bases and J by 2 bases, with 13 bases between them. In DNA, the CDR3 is TGTGCCAGCAGCCCCCGGGACACTGCCTACGAGCAGTACTTC. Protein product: CASSPRDTAYEQYF.

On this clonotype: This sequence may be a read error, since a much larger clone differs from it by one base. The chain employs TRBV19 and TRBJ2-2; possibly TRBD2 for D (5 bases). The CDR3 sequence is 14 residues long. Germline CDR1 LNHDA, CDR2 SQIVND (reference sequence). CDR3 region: CASSIKSITGEPFF. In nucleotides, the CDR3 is TGTGCCAGTAGTATAAAGTCAATCACCGGGGAGCCGTTTTTT.

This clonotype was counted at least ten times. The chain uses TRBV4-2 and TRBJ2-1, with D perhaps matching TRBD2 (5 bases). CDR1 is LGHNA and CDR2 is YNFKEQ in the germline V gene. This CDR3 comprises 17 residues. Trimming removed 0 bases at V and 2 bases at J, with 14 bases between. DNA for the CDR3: TGTGCCAGCAGCCAAGAGACCTACCGGACTCCCTACAATGAGCAGTTCTTC. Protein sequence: CASSQETYRTPYNEQFF.

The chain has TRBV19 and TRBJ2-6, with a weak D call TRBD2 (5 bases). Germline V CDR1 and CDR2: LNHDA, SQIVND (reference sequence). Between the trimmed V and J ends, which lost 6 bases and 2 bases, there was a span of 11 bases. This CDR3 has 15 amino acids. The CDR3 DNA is TGTGCCAGTAGATCCCGGGGTGCTGGGGCCAACGTCCTGACTTTC. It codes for CASRSRGAGANVLTF. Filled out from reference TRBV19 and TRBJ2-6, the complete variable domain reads DGGITQSPKYLFRKEGQNVTLSCEQNLNHDAMYWYRQDPGQGLRLIYYSQIVNDFQKGDIAEGYSVSREKKESFPLTVTSAQKNPTAFYLCASRSRGAGANVLTFGAGSRLTVL.

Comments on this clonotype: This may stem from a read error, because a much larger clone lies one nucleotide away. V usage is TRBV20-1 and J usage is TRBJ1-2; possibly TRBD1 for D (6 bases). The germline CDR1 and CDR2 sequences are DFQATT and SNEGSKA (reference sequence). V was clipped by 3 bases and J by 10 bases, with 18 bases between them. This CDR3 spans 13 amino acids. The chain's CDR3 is CSARPLDSLAYTF. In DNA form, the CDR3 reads TGCAGTGCTAGGCCCCTGGACAGCCTTGCCTACACCTTC.

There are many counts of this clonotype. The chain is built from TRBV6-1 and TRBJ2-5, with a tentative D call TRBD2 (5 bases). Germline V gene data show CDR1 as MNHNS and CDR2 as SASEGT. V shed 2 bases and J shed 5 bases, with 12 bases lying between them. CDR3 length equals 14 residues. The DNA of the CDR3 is TGTGCCAGCAGTGAATTGAACGGGGTGGAGACCCAGTACTTC. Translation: CASSELNGVETQYF.

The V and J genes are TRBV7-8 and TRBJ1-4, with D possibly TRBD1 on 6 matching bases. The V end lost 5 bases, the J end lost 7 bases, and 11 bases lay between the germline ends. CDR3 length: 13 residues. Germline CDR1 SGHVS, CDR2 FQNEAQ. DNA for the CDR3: TGTGCCAGCAGCCAGGGGCACCGTGAAAAACTGTTTTTT. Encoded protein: CASSQGHREKLFF.

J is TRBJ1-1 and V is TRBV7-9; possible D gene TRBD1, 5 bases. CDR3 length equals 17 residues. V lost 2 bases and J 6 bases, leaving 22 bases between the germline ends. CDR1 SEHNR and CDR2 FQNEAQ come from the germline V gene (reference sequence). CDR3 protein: CASSLYGTEEKGAEAFF. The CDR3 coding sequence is TGTGCCAGCAGCTTATACGGCACAGAAGAAAAAGGGGCTGAAGCTTTCTTT.

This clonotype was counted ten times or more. CDR3 nucleotide sequence: TGTGCCAGCAGCTTAGCGGCAATGACCGGGGAGCTGTTTTTT. This gives the protein CASSLAAMTGELFF. The J gene is TRBJ2-2, the V gene TRBV7-9; D gene uncertain. V shed 0 bases and J shed 5 bases, with 7 bases lying between them. The germline CDR1 and CDR2 sequences are SEHNR and FQNEAQ (reference sequence). The CDR3 is 14 residues long.

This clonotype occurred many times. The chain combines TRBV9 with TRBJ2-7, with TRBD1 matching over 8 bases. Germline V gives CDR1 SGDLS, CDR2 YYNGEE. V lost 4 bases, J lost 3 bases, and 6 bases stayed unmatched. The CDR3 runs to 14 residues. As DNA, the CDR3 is TGTGCCAGCAGCAGACAGGGGAGAGTCTACGAGCAGTACTTC. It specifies CASSRQGRVYEQYF.

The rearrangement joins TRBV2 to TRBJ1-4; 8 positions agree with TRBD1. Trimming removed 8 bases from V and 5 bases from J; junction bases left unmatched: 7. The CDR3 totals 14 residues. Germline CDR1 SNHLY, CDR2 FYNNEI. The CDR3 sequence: CASGSTGANEKLFF. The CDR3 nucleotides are TGTGCCAGCGGTTCGACAGGGGCAAATGAAAAACTGTTTTTT.

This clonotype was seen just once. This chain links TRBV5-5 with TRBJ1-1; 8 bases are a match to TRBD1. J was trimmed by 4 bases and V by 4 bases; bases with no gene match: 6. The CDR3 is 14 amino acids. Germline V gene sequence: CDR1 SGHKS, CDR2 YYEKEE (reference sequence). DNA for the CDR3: TGTGCCAGCAGCGCCTGGACAGGGATCACTGAAGCTTTCTTT. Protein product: CASSAWTGITEAFF. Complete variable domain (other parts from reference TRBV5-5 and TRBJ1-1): DAGVTQSPTHLIKTRGQQVTLRCSPISGHKSVSWYQQVLGQGPQFIFQYYEKEERGRGNFPDRFSARQFPNYSSELNVNALLLGDSALYLCASSAWTGITEAFFGQGTRLTVV.

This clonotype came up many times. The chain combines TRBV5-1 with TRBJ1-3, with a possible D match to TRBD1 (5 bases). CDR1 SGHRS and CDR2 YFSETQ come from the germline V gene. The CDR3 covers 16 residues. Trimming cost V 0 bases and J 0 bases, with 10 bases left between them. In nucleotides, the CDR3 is TGCGCCAGCAGCTTGGCAGCGGGACCCTCTGGAAACACCATATATTTT. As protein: CASSLAAGPSGNTIYF.

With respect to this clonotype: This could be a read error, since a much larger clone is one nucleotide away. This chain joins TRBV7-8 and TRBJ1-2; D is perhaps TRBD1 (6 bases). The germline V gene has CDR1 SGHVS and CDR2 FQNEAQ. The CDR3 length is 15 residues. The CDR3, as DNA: TGTGCCAGCAGCCCAGCAGAGGCAGGGGCCTATGGCTACCCCTTC. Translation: CASSPAEAGAYGYPF.

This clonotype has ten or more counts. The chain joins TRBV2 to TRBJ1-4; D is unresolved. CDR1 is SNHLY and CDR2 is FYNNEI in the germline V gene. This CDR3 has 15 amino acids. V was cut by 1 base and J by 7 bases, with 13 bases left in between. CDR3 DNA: TGTGCCAGCAGTGAAGAGGCGTGGGGTGGTGAAAAACTGTTTTTT. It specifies CASSEEAWGGEKLFF. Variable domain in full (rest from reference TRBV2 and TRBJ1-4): EPEVTQTPSHQVTQMGQEVILRCVPISNHLYFYWYRQILGQKVEFLVSFYNNEISEKSEIFDDQFSVERPDGSNFTLKIRSTKLEDSAMYFCASSEEAWGGEKLFFGSGTQLSVL.

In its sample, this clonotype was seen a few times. CDR3: CASSDRSRGETQYF. DNA for the CDR3: TGTGCCAGCAGTGACCGTTCTCGGGGGGAGACCCAGTACTTC. This chain links TRBV25-1 with TRBJ2-5; maybe TRBD2 (6 bases). Germline CDR1 is MGHDK and CDR2 is SYGVNS. This CDR3 contains 14 residues. V was shortened by 3 bases and J by 5 bases, with 13 bases between the two germline ends.